The clone carrying this TCR beta chain was counted between two and nine times. The CDR3 length is 14 residues. Germline V gene data show CDR1 as SEHNR and CDR2 as FQNEAQ (reference sequence). Trimming took 3 bases from V and 4 from J, leaving 9 bases between them. A sample-barcoded 5' primer and a J-beta primer mix were used in a second PCR of roughly 7 to 11 cycles. Each CDR3 protein is one row after TCRdb ran MiXCR on the 5' RACE reads. The data show about 760,000 distinct CDR3 sequences, 56% seen once. The data belong to a study of blood T cells in healthy people across ages. Input material: blood. This TCR was sampled from a man aged 40-55 years in good health. The chain carries TRBV7-9 and TRBJ1-4; D may be TRBD1 (5 bases). CDR3 nucleotide sequence: TGTGCCAGCAGCTTCGGGGGGAATAATGAAAAACTGTTTTTT. As protein: CASSFGGNNEKLFF.